Detailed here is one T cell receptor (beta chain). This entry belongs to a study of T cell responses to AZD1222 COVID-19 vaccine. Here immunoSEQ multiplex PCR was the method, and the copy in TCRdb shows in-frame clones only, minus some. The repertoire includes some 200,000 clones, about 94% of them detected once, and about 1.5% sits in the top ten. This TCR derives from an adult who received the MenACWY meningococcal vaccine as a control. The material was peripheral blood, obtained 28 days after the second dose of the MenACWY control vaccine.

Written as DNA, the CDR3 is TGTGCCAGCATTAAGGGTCTTATGGGGGTGGGGACTAGGACTGAAGCTTTCTTT. Protein sequence: CASIKGLMGVGTRTEAFF. The chain links TRBV2 to TRBJ1-1, with a possible D match to TRBD1 (5 bases). V was trimmed by 7 bases and J by 5 bases, leaving 29 bases between them. Germline CDR1 and CDR2: SNHLY and FYNNEI. The CDR3 covers 18 residues.